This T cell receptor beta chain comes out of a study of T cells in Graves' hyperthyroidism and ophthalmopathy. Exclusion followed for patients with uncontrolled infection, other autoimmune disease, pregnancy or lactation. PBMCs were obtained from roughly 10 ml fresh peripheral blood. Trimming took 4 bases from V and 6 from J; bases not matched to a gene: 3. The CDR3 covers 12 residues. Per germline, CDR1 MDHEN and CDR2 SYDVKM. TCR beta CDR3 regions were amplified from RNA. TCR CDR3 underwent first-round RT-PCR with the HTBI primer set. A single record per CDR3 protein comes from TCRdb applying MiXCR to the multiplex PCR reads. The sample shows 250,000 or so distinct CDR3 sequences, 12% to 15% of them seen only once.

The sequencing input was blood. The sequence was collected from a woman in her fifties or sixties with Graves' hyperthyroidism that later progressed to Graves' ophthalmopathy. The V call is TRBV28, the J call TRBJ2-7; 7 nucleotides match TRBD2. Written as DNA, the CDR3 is TGTGCCAGCAGTTCCCAGCGGGGCGAGCAGTACTTC. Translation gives CASSSQRGEQYF. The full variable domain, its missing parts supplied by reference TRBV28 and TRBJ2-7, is DVKVTQSSRYLVKRTGEKVFLECVQDMDHENMFWYRQDPGLGLRLIYFSYDVKMKEKGDIPEGYSVSREKKERFSLILESASTNQTSMYLCASSSQRGEQYFGPGTRLTVT.